This TCR beta chain stems from a study of PD-1 blockade in classical Hodgkin lymphoma. The protocol was immunoSEQ multiplex PCR, while the TCRdb copy is restricted to in-frame clones and leaves out a portion. The table records fewer than 65,000 clones, roughly nine tenths of them present only once. Every single patient, without exception, relapsed after autologous stem cell transplantation, and brentuximab vedotin exposure varied. Trimming took 5 bases from V and 0 from J, leaving 14 bases between them. This CDR3 has 16 amino acids. Germline V gene data show CDR1 as SGHVS and CDR2 as FQNEAQ. The chain recombines TRBV7-8 with TRBJ1-5; D perhaps matches TRBD1 (6 bases). The input for sequencing was peripheral blood mononuclear cells (PBMCs), taken at baseline. The TCR originated in a human donor with classical Hodgkin lymphoma. The CDR3 spells CASSRTGINSNQPQHF. CDR3 in DNA: TGTGCCAGCAGCCGTACAGGGATTAATAGCAATCAGCCCCAGCATTTT.